This is a list of T cell receptor beta chains from one sample in a study of T cell responses to AZD1222 COVID-19 vaccine. TCRdb's copy holds only in-frame clones and misses some; the assay was immunoSEQ multiplex PCR. The repertoire holds about 120,000 clones, with around 90% as singletons. The starting material was peripheral blood, obtained on day 0 of AZD1222 vaccination. Receptor source: an adult in good health. Each CDR3 is given with its conserved first and last residue. A D gene is named only where the DNA matches it firmly. The size field is filled for only some rows; it gives once, few, many or a size class.

J | D | V | size | CDR3 | DNA
TRBJ1-1 | NA | TRBV7-9 | NA | CASSWAGNPEAFF | TGTGCCAGCAGCTGGGCAGGGAATCCTGAAGCTTTCTTT
TRBJ1-2 | NA | TRBV6-5 | NA | CASSSGNYGYTF | TGTGCCAGCAGTTCGGGTAACTATGGCTACACCTTC
TRBJ2-7 | TRBD1 | TRBV6-5 | NA | CASRSNRGYEQYF | TGTGCCAGCAGGTCGAACAGGGGGTACGAGCAGTACTTC
TRBJ1-4 | NA | TRBV4-1 | once | CASSQDIAANRATNEKLFF | TGCGCCAGCAGCCAAGATATCGCCGCCAACAGAGCAACTAATGAAAAACTGTTTTTT
TRBJ2-1 | TRBD2 | TRBV2 | NA | CASGRVQGEQFF | TGTGCTAGCGGGAGGGTACAGGGTGAGCAGTTCTTC
TRBJ2-3 | NA | TRBV19 | NA | CASRNEGFATDTQYF | TGTGCCAGTAGGAACGAGGGGTTTGCGACAGATACGCAGTATTTT
TRBJ1-1 | NA | TRBV2 | NA | CASSFDGDGNTEAFF | TGTGCCAGTTCATTTGACGGGGACGGGAACACTGAAGCTTTCTTT
TRBJ1-1 | NA | TRBV24-1 | NA | CATREGVNTEAFF | TGTGCCACCAGAGAGGGGGTGAACACTGAAGCTTTCTTT
TRBJ1-1 | NA | TRBV28 | NA | CASRGTIIGNTEAFF | TGTGCCAGCAGAGGGACTATAATTGGTAACACTGAAGCTTTCTTT
TRBJ1-4 | NA | TRBV18 | NA | CASSPGRELFF | TGTGCCAGCTCACCTGGGAGGGAACTGTTTTTT
TRBJ2-3 | NA | TRBV11-2 | NA | CASSSFTGVLGTDTQYF | TGTGCCAGCAGCTCGTTCACGGGGGTACTGGGTACAGATACGCAGTATTTT
TRBJ2-7 | NA | TRBV7-9 | once | CASSRTTVSEQYF | TGTGCCAGCAGCCGTACGACTGTTTCCGAGCAGTACTTC
TRBJ1-1 | TRBD1 | TRBV6-5 | NA | CASSTDRVRTEAFF | TGTGCCAGCAGCACCGACAGGGTGAGAACTGAAGCTTTCTTT
TRBJ2-7 | NA | TRBV30 | NA | CAWSEEKPTYEQYF | TGTGCCTGGAGTGAAGAGAAACCAACCTACGAGCAGTACTTC
TRBJ2-7 | NA | TRBV6-2/TRBV6-3 | NA | CASSNGGPREQYF | TGTGCCAGCAGCAACGGGGGGCCGCGGGAGCAGTACTTC
TRBJ1-6 | NA | TRBV6-5 | NA | CASSYGQADSNSPLHF | TGTGCCAGCAGTTACGGGCAGGCCGACTCTAATTCACCCCTCCACTTT
TRBJ2-1 | NA | TRBV24-1 | NA | CATSGGEFNNEQFF | TGTGCCACCAGTGGGGGGGAGTTCAACAATGAGCAGTTCTTC
TRBJ1-1 | NA | TRBV10-3 | NA | CAISESFVSTEAFF | TGTGCCATCAGTGAGTCGTTCGTCTCCACTGAAGCTTTCTTT
TRBJ2-5 | TRBD2 | TRBV28 | NA | CASSLQTSGRSRETQYF | TGTGCCAGCAGTTTACAGACTAGCGGGAGGTCCCGGGAGACCCAGTACTTC
TRBJ1-6 | TRBD1 | TRBV9 | few | CASSPRGGDRLALGSPLHF | TGTGCCAGCAGCCCCAGGGGGGGGGACAGACTCGCTCTGGGTTCACCCCTCCACTTT
TRBJ2-5 | NA | TRBV3-1/TRBV3-2 | NA | CASSTGQIQETQYF | TGTGCCAGCAGCACTGGACAGATCCAAGAGACCCAGTACTTC
TRBJ2-6 | NA | TRBV11-2 | NA | CASSFPHSGANVLTF | TGTGCCAGCAGCTTTCCGCATTCTGGGGCCAACGTCCTGACTTTC
TRBJ2-7 | NA | TRBV27 | NA | CASSLTGPSYEQYF | TGTGCCAGCAGTTTAACCGGGCCCTCCTACGAGCAGTACTTC
TRBJ1-5 | NA | TRBV18 | NA | CASSPSGGNQPQHF | TGTGCCAGCTCACCATCCGGGGGCAATCAGCCCCAGCATTTT
TRBJ1-2 | NA | TRBV2 | NA | CASRGKGGYTF | TGTGCCAGCAGAGGGAAGGGTGGCTACACCTTC
TRBJ2-7 | NA | TRBV29-1 | NA | CSALPSGSYEQYF | TGCAGCGCGCTACCAAGCGGTTCCTACGAGCAGTACTTC
TRBJ1-1 | NA | TRBV5-5 | NA | CASSLAVDRRSTEAFF | TGTGCCAGCAGCTTGGCGGTAGACAGGAGGTCCACTGAAGCTTTCTTT
TRBJ1-5 | NA | TRBV3-1/TRBV3-2 | NA | CASSHFSDQPQHF | TGTGCCAGCAGCCACTTCAGTGATCAGCCCCAGCATTTT
TRBJ2-1 | NA | TRBV5-5 | NA | CASSLQGGDNEQFF | TGTGCCAGCAGCCTCCAGGGGGGAGACAATGAGCAGTTCTTC
TRBJ1-4 | TRBD1 | TRBV18 | once | CASSSPGQGAEKLFF | TGTGCCAGCTCATCACCCGGACAGGGGGCCGAAAAACTGTTTTTT
TRBJ1-5 | NA | TRBV24-1 | NA | CATSLRGQPQHF | TGTGCCACCAGCCTACGGGGGCAGCCCCAGCATTTT
TRBJ2-7 | TRBD1 | TRBV5-5 | NA | CASSTLDRAYEQYF | TGTGCCAGCAGCACCCTGGACAGGGCCTACGAGCAGTACTTC
TRBJ1-1 | NA | TRBV5-1 | NA | CASSSARPGDTEAFF | TGCGCCAGCAGCTCAGCCCGTCCCGGGGACACTGAAGCTTTCTTT
TRBJ1-2 | TRBD1 | TRBV7-9 | NA | CASSLGTGAQNYGYTF | TGTGCCAGCAGCTTGGGAACAGGGGCGCAAAACTATGGCTACACCTTC
TRBJ2-1 | NA | TRBV9 | NA | CASSVVLGGNEQFF | TGTGCCAGCAGCGTAGTACTAGGAGGGAATGAGCAGTTCTTC
TRBJ2-1 | NA | TRBV4-2 | NA | CASSQDPSPGEQFF | TGTGCCAGCAGCCAAGACCCCTCCCCGGGCGAGCAGTTCTTC
TRBJ1-4 | NA | TRBV21-1 | NA | CASSVTPGKLFF | TGTGCCAGCAGCGTCACGCCGGGAAAACTGTTTTTT
TRBJ2-7 | NA | TRBV4-1 | NA | CASDPGEGEQYF | TGCGCCAGCGACCCAGGAGAGGGCGAGCAGTACTTC
TRBJ2-7 | NA | TRBV20-1 | NA | CSASGSYEQYF | TGCAGTGCTAGCGGCTCCTACGAGCAGTACTTC
TRBJ2-2 | NA | TRBV5-1 | NA | CASSLDGRVSGELFF | TGCGCCAGCAGCTTGGATGGCAGGGTCTCCGGGGAGCTGTTTTTT
TRBJ1-4 | TRBD1 | TRBV10-3 | once | CAIRGQGHEKLFF | TGTGCCATCAGGGGACAGGGGCATGAAAAACTGTTTTTT
TRBJ2-3 | NA | TRBV5-1 | NA | CASTEQGTSTDTQYF | TGCGCCAGCACCGAACAGGGGACTAGCACAGATACGCAGTATTTT
TRBJ2-1 | NA | TRBV2 | once | CASSNKNRDNEQFF | TGTGCCAGCAGCAACAAGAACAGAGACAATGAGCAGTTCTTC
TRBJ1-2 | NA | TRBV6-2/TRBV6-3 | NA | CASSYRFDKSDYGYTF | TGTGCCAGCAGTTATAGGTTTGACAAGTCGGACTATGGCTACACCTTC